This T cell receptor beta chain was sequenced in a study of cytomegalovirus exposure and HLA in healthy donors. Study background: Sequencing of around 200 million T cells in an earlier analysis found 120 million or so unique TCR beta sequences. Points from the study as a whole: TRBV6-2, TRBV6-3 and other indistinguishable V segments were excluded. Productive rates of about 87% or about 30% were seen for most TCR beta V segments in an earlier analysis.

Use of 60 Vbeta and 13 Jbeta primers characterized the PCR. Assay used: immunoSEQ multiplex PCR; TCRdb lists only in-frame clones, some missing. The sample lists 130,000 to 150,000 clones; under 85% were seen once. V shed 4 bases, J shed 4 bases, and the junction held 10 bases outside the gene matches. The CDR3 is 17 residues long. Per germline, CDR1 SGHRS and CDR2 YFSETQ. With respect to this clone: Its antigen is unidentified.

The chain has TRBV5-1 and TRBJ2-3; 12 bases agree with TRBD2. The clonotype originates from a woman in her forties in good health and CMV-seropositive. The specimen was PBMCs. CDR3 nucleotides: TGCGCCAGCAGCAGGTGGGCGACTAGCGGGGGTGCAGATACGCAGTATTTT. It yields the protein CASSRWATSGGADTQYF.